This is a list of T cell receptor beta chains from one sample in a study of T cells after posttransplantation cyclophosphamide. Clones were read by immunoSEQ multiplex PCR, and TCRdb kept only the in-frame ones, dropping some. The data show about 46,000 clones, around 94% seen once. Sequencing used PBMCs. These receptors came from a woman in her forties or fifties in good health and a related stem cell transplant donor. The CDR3 runs from the conserved cysteine through the conserved F or W. Each record gives: J gene, V gene, CDR3 length, D gene, clone size, CDR3 DNA, CDR3 protein. D genes are given only for firm matches. Clone sizes are given selectively: once, few, many, or a class where the clone is expanded.

J: TRBJ1-2; V: TRBV29-1; length: 12; D: -; size: -; DNA: TGCAGCGTTGCCATCACAGAGTATGGCTACACCTTC; CDR3: CSVAITEYGYTF
J: TRBJ1-2; V: TRBV5-6; length: 18; D: TRBD1; size: once; DNA: TGTGCCAGCACCTCTAAATTCGGACAGGGTGATCGAAACTATGGCTACACCTTC; CDR3: CASTSKFGQGDRNYGYTF
J: TRBJ1-5; V: TRBV7-6; length: 15; D: TRBD1; size: -; DNA: TGTGCCAGCAGCCAGGGACAGGGGGCAAGACAGCCCCAGCATTTT; CDR3: CASSQGQGARQPQHF
J: TRBJ1-4; V: TRBV5-1; length: 16; D: -; size: -; DNA: TGCGCCAGCAGCTTGGCCGGGGGGCAACGGATTGAAAAACTGTTTTTT; CDR3: CASSLAGGQRIEKLFF
J: TRBJ2-3; V: TRBV5-1; length: 15; D: TRBD1; size: -; DNA: TGCGCCAGCAGCGGGGGACAGGGGTATGGAGATACGCAGTATTTT; CDR3: CASSGGQGYGDTQYF
J: TRBJ2-4; V: TRBV2; length: 15; D: TRBD1; size: -; DNA: TGTGCCAGCAGTGAAGCGCGCGGGACAGGGGGAATCCAGTACTTC; CDR3: CASSEARGTGGIQYF
J: TRBJ1-2; V: TRBV29-1; length: 14; D: -; size: -; DNA: TGCAGCGTTGAAGCAGGTGTTAACTACTATGGCTACACCTTC; CDR3: CSVEAGVNYYGYTF
J: TRBJ1-2; V: TRBV10-1; length: 14; D: -; size: -; DNA: TGCGCCAGCAGTCAGGGTTCGGTTTCGAATGGCTACACCTTC; CDR3: CASSQGSVSNGYTF
J: TRBJ1-5; V: TRBV19; length: 16; D: TRBD1; size: -; DNA: TGTGCCAGTAGTATATCGGACAGGGGGCTTAGTCAGCCCCAGCATTTT; CDR3: CASSISDRGLSQPQHF
J: TRBJ1-1; V: TRBV6-6; length: 15; D: -; size: -; DNA: TGTGCCAGCAGTTACTCGGGGGGACCCCACACTGAAGCTTTCTTT; CDR3: CASSYSGGPHTEAFF
J: TRBJ1-2; V: TRBV25-1; length: 13; D: -; size: -; DNA: TGTGCCAGCAGTGGTGCCGGGGAATATGGCTACACCTTC; CDR3: CASSGAGEYGYTF
J: TRBJ1-1; V: TRBV5-1; length: 16; D: TRBD1; size: -; DNA: TGCGCCAGCAGCTTACAGGGGGCCGAAATGAACACTGAAGCTTTCTTT; CDR3: CASSLQGAEMNTEAFF
J: TRBJ2-5; V: TRBV14; length: 15; D: TRBD2; size: -; DNA: TGTGCCAGCTCCCCGATCCCGGGGGGACAAGAGACCCAGTACTTC; CDR3: CASSPIPGGQETQYF
J: TRBJ1-1; V: TRBV6-1; length: 14; D: -; size: -; DNA: TGTGCCAGCAGTGAACAGGGCCTCAACGCTGAAGCTTTCTTT; CDR3: CASSEQGLNAEAFF
J: TRBJ2-3; V: TRBV28; length: 15; D: -; size: -; DNA: TGTGCCAGCAGTACCTTTTGGAGGGGCACAGATACGCAGTATTTT; CDR3: CASSTFWRGTDTQYF
J: TRBJ1-3; V: TRBV30; length: 15; D: -; size: -; DNA: TGTGCCTGGAGTGTATCGAGAACAGACGGAAACACCATATATTTT; CDR3: CAWSVSRTDGNTIYF
J: TRBJ2-1; V: TRBV9; length: 15; D: TRBD2; size: -; DNA: TGTGCCAGCAGCGTAGGACTAGCGCAAAACAATGAGCAGTTCTTC; CDR3: CASSVGLAQNNEQFF
J: TRBJ2-3; V: TRBV6-4; length: 16; D: -; size: -; DNA: TGTGCCACCTCGACCTTGGACGGAGGAGGGACAGATACGCAGTATTTT; CDR3: CATSTLDGGGTDTQYF
J: TRBJ2-5; V: TRBV6-1; length: 12; D: -; size: -; DNA: TGTGCCAGTGGGGCGGTAGGAGAGACCCAGTACTTC; CDR3: CASGAVGETQYF
J: TRBJ2-3; V: TRBV15; length: 13; D: TRBD2; size: -; DNA: TGTGCCACCGCGGCGGGGGGTTTGGATACGCAGTATTTT; CDR3: CATAAGGLDTQYF
J: TRBJ1-4; V: TRBV10-3; length: 15; D: -; size: -; DNA: TGTGCCATCAGTGAGGAGGAGGCAACTAATGAAAAACTGTTTTTT; CDR3: CAISEEEATNEKLFF
J: TRBJ1-1; V: TRBV27; length: 14; D: -; size: once; DNA: TGTGCCAGCAGTTTCTACAGGACGAACACTGAAGCTTTCTTT; CDR3: CASSFYRTNTEAFF
J: TRBJ1-1; V: TRBV10-1; length: 14; D: TRBD1; size: -; DNA: TGCGCCAGCAGGGCCGGGACAGCGAACACTGAAGCTTTCTTT; CDR3: CASRAGTANTEAFF
J: TRBJ1-5; V: TRBV28; length: 16; D: -; size: -; DNA: TGTGCCAGCAGAGCGGAGGGCCCACTCCTCGGGTTGCCCCAGCATTTT; CDR3: CASRAEGPLLGLPQHF
J: TRBJ2-1; V: TRBV6-5; length: 15; D: -; size: -; DNA: TGTGCCAGCAGCCGCGGGGAGGCTAGTGTAGGTGAGCAGTTCTTC; CDR3: CASSRGEASVGEQFF
J: TRBJ2-2; V: TRBV6-1; length: 16; D: TRBD1; size: -; DNA: TGTGCCAGCAGTGCCGTCGGGACAGGGTCGGAGGGGGAGCTGTTTTTT; CDR3: CASSAVGTGSEGELFF
J: TRBJ2-7; V: TRBV5-1; length: 15; D: -; size: -; DNA: TGCGCCAGCAGCTTCGGTACTCAGCGGTCCTACGAGCAGTACTTC; CDR3: CASSFGTQRSYEQYF
J: TRBJ1-1; V: TRBV6-6; length: 13; D: TRBD1; size: once; DNA: TGTGCCAGCAGTCCACAGGGGACCGCTGAAGCTTTCTTT; CDR3: CASSPQGTAEAFF
J: TRBJ1-5; V: TRBV7-2; length: 15; D: TRBD1; size: -; DNA: TGTGCCAGCAGCTTAGGGACAGGGGGCGATCAGCCCCAGCATTTT; CDR3: CASSLGTGGDQPQHF
J: TRBJ2-7; V: TRBV6-6; length: 13; D: -; size: -; DNA: TGTGCCAGCAGCTTAACAGCCAACTACGAGCAGTACTTC; CDR3: CASSLTANYEQYF
J: TRBJ2-5; V: TRBV9; length: 14; D: -; size: -; DNA: TGTGCCAGCAGCGTAGGCTCAGCGGGAGAGACCCAGTACTTC; CDR3: CASSVGSAGETQYF
J: TRBJ2-7; V: TRBV5-1; length: 13; D: -; size: -; DNA: TGCGCCAGCAGCTCCTCTCAGGGCTACGAGCAGTACTTC; CDR3: CASSSSQGYEQYF
J: TRBJ2-7; V: TRBV1; length: 15; D: -; size: -; DNA: TGCACCAGCAGCCAAGATTTCGGGGGGGTCTACGAGCAGTACTTC; CDR3: CTSSQDFGGVYEQYF
J: TRBJ2-7; V: TRBV11-3; length: 13; D: TRBD1; size: -; DNA: TGTGCCAGCAGCTTAAGAGGGGGCAACGAGCAGTACTTC; CDR3: CASSLRGGNEQYF
J: TRBJ2-1; V: TRBV19; length: 14; D: TRBD2; size: -; DNA: TGTGCCAGTAGTATTAGGGGACTAGCTTATGAGCAGTTCTTC; CDR3: CASSIRGLAYEQFF
J: TRBJ2-7; V: TRBV7-9; length: 16; D: TRBD1; size: once; DNA: TGTGCCAGCAGCTTCATAACCGGGACAGGGGACTACGAGCAGTACTTC; CDR3: CASSFITGTGDYEQYF
J: TRBJ1-1; V: TRBV5-1; length: 13; D: -; size: few; DNA: TGCGCCAGCAGCCTCGGGGGAAGCACTGAAGCTTTCTTT; CDR3: CASSLGGSTEAFF